This T cell receptor beta chain was sequenced for a study of blood T cell repertoires in COVID-19. Study in general: The United States, Italy and Spain were the sources of the acute and convalescent COVID-19 samples.

The data were produced by immunoSEQ multiplex PCR, yet TCRdb's version contains in-frame clones alone and is incomplete. The sample holds hundreds of thousands of clones; roughly 89% are singletons and the top ten take roughly 6.5%. The J segment lost 10 bases and the V segment lost 5 bases, leaving 6 bases of the junction unmatched. This CDR3 region has 12 residues. Germline lookup yields CDR1 SGHRS and CDR2 YFSETQ. The chain carries TRBV5-1 and TRBJ2-7; 10 bases align to TRBD1. The material sequenced was peripheral blood. This clonotype was obtained from a man in his sixties who had recovered from COVID-19. The CDR3 spells CASSEGQGPQYF. DNA for the CDR3: TGCGCCAGCAGTGAGGGACAGGGGCCACAGTACTTC. The full variable domain, in which reference TRBV5-1 and TRBJ2-7 provide the parts outside the CDR3, is KAGVTQTPRYLIKTRGQQVTLSCSPISGHRSVSWYQQTPGQGLQFLFEYFSETQRNKGNFPGRFSGRQFSNSRSEMNVSTLELGDSALYLCASSEGQGPQYFGPGTRLTVT.